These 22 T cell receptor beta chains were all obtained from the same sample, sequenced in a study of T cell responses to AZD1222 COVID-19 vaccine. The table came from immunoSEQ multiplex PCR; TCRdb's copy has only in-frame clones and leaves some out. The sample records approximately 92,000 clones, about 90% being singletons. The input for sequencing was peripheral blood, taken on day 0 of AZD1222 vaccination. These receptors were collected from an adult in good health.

As DNA, the CDR3 is TGTGCCAGCAGCCCGAGACAGGGGGGGGATGAAAAACTGTTTTTT. Translation: CASSPRQGGDEKLFF. V usage is TRBV7-8 and J usage is TRBJ1-4, with TRBD1 identical over 9 bases. This CDR3 has 15 amino acids. J was trimmed by 6 bases and V by 5 bases; bases with no gene match: 7. Germline values: CDR1 SGHVS, CDR2 FQNEAQ.

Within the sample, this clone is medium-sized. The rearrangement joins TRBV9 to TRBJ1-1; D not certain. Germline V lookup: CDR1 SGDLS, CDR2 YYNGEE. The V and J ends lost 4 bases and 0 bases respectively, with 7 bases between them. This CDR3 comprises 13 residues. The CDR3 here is CASSTTLNTEAFF. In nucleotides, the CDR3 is TGTGCCAGCAGCACGACACTGAACACTGAAGCTTTCTTT.

DNA of the CDR3: TGTGCCAGCAGCTCTACCGACCAAGAGACCCAGTACTTC. Its translation is CASSSTDQETQYF. This rearrangement joins TRBV7-3 to TRBJ2-5; D is ambiguous. Germline CDR1 is SGHTA and CDR2 is FQGTGA. The germline V and J ends were trimmed by 4 bases and 0 bases, with 6 bases remaining between them. The CDR3 extends over 13 amino acids. Using reference TRBV7-3 and TRBJ2-5 for the parts outside the CDR3, the full variable domain is GAGVSQTPSNKVTEKGKYVELRCDPISGHTALYWYRQSLGQGPEFLIYFQGTGAADDSGLPNDRFFAVRPEGSVSTLKIQRTERGDSAVYLCASSSTDQETQYFGPGTRLLVL.

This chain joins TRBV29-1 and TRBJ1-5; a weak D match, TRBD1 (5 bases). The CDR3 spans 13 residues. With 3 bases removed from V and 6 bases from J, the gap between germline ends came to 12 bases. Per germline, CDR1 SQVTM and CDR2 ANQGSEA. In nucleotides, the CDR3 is TGCAGCGTTGATTCCGGGAGGGGTCAGCCCCAGCATTTT. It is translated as CSVDSGRGQPQHF.

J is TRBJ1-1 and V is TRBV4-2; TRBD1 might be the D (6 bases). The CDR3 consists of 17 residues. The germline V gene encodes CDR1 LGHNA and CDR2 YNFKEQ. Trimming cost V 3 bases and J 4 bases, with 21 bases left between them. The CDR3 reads CASSQITGSGMGTEAFF. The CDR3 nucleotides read TGTGCCAGCAGCCAGATAACAGGGTCGGGGATGGGCACTGAAGCTTTCTTT.

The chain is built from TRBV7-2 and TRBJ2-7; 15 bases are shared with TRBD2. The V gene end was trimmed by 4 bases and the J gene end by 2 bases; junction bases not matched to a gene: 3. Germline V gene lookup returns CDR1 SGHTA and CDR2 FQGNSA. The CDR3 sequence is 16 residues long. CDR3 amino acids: CASSWTSGGAAYEQYF. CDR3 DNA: TGTGCCAGCAGCTGGACTAGCGGGGGGGCGGCCTACGAGCAGTACTTC.

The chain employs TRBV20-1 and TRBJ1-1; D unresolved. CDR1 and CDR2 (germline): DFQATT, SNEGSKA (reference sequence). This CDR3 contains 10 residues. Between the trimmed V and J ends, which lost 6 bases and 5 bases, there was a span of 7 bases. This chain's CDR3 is CSAARTEAFF. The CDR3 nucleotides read TGCAGTGCCGCGAGGACTGAAGCTTTCTTT.

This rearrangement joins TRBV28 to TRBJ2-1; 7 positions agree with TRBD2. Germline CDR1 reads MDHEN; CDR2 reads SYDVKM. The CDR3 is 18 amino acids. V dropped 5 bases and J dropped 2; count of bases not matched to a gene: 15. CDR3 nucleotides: TGTGCCAGCAGTACCCAAACCCCAGGGAGGGAAACCTACAATGAGCAGTTCTTC. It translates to CASSTQTPGRETYNEQFF.

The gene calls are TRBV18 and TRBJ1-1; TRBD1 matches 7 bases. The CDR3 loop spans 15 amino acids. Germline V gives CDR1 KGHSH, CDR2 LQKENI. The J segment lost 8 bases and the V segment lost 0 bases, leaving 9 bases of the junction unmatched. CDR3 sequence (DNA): TGTGCCAGCTCACCACCGGGACAGATCCTGATGGAAGCTTTCTTT. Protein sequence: CASSPPGQILMEAFF. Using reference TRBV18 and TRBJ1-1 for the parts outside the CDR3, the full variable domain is NAGVMQNPRHLVRRRGQEARLRCSPMKGHSHVYWYRQLPEEGLKFMVYLQKENIIDESGMPKERFSAEFPKEGPSILRIQQVVRGDSAAYFCASSPPGQILMEAFFGQGTRLTVV.

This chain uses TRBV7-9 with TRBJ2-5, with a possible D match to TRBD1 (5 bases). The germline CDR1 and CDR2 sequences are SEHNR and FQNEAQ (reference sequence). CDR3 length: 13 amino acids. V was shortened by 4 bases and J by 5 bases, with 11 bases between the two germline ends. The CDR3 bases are TGTGCCAGCAGCTCCAGGGATGGGGAGACCCAGTACTTC. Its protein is CASSSRDGETQYF.

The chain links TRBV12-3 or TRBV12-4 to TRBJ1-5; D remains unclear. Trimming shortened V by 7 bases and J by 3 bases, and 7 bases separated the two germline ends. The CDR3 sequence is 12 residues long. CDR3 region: CASTLYNQPQHF. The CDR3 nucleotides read TGTGCCAGCACCTTATACAATCAGCCCCAGCATTTT.

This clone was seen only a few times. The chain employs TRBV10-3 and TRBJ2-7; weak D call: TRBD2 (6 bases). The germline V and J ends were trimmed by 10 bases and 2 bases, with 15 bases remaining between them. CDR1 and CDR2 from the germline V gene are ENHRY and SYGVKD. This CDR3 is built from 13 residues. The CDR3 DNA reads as TGTGCCACCCACGGAGGGCGTACCTACGAGCAGTACTTC. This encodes CATHGGRTYEQYF.

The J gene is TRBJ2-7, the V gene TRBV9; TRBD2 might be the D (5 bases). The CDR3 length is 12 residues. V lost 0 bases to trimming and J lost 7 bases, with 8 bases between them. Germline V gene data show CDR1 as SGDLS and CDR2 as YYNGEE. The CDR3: CASSVAGKEQYF. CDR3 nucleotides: TGTGCCAGCAGCGTAGCCGGGAAAGAGCAGTACTTC.

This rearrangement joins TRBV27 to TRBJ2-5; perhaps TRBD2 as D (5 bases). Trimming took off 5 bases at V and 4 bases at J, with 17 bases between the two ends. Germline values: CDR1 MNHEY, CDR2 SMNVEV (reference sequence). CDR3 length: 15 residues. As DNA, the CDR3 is TGTGCCAGCAGTCCCTCGGGAACCTGGGGAGAGACCCAGTACTTC. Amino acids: CASSPSGTWGETQYF.

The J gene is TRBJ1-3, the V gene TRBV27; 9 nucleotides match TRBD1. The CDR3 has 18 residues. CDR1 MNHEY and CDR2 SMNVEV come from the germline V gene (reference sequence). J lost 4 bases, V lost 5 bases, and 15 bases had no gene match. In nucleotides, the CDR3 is TGTGCCAGCAGTAAGACCGGGACAGGGTCAGGTGTCGGAAACACCATATATTTT. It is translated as CASSKTGTGSGVGNTIYF.

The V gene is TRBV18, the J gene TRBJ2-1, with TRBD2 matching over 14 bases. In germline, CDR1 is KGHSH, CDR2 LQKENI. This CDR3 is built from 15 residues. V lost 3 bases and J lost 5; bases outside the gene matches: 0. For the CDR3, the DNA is TGTGCCAGCTCACCGGGACTAGCGGGAGACAATGAGCAGTTCTTC. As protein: CASSPGLAGDNEQFF.

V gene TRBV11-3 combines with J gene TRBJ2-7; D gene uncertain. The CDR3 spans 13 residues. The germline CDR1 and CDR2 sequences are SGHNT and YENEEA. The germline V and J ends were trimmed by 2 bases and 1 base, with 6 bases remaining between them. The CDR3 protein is CASSLHGSYEQYF. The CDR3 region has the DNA TGTGCCAGCAGCTTACACGGGTCCTACGAGCAGTACTTC.

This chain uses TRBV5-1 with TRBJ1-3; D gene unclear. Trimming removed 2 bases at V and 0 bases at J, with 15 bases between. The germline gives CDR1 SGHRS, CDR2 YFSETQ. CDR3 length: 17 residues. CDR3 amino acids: CASSFSPPVSSGNTIYF. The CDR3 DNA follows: TGCGCCAGCAGCTTTAGCCCTCCGGTTAGCTCTGGAAACACCATATATTTT.

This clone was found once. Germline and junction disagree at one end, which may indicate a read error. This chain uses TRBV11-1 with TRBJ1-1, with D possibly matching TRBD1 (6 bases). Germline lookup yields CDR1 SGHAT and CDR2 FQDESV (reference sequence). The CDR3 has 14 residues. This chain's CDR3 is CASTLRGVHTEAFF. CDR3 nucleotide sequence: TGTGCCAGCACCTTAAGGGGGGTTCACACTGAAGCTTTCTTT.

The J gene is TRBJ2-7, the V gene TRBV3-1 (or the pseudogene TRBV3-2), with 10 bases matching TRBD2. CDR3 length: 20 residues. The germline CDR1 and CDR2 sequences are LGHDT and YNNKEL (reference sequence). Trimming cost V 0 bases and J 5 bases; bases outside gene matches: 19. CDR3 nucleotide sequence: TGTGCCAGCAGCCAAGAAGAGGGGGGGACATTAGCGGGAGGTCCCGACGAGCAGTACTTC. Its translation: CASSQEEGGTLAGGPDEQYF.

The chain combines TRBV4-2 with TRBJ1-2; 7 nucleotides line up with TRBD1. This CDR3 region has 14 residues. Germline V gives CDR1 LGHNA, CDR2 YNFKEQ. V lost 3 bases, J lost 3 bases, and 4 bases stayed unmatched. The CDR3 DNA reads TGTGCCAGCAGCCAGGTCGGGACAGACTATGGCTACACCTTC. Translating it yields CASSQVGTDYGYTF.

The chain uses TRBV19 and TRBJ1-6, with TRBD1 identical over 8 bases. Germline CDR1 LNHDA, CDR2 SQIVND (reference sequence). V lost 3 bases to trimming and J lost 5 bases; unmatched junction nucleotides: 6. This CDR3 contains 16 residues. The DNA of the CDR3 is TGTGCCAGTAGTATGGGGGACAGGAAGAATAATTCACCCCTCCACTTT. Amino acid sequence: CASSMGDRKNNSPLHF.